This section outlines one TCR beta chain sequence together with its context. The data were taken from a study of blood T cell repertoires in COVID-19. The method was immunoSEQ multiplex PCR; TCRdb's version includes in-frame clones alone and lacks a portion of them. The sample gives under 350,000 clones, around 85% of which show up once; about 4.2% is in the top ten. The CDR3 length is 18 residues. V was pared by 4 bases and J by 0 bases, with 12 bases of the junction left unmatched. The germline CDR1 and CDR2 sequences are LNHDA and SQIVND (reference sequence). Participants' reported clinical history set cohort assignment.

This sequence originates from a woman between 40 and 50 years old with acute COVID-19. The chain is built from TRBV19 and TRBJ1-3; TRBD1 matches at 7 bases. The sample consisted of PBMCs or T cells enriched from blood (not recorded which). CDR3 residues: CASSKIRDSRFSGNTIYF. CDR3 in DNA: TGTGCCAGTAGTAAAATCCGGGACAGCAGATTCTCTGGAAACACCATATATTTT.